The rows below give T cell receptor beta chains drawn from one sample of a study of blood T cell repertoires in COVID-19. Sequenced by immunoSEQ multiplex PCR; TCRdb stores in-frame clones only, minus some. The profile shows about 130,000 clones, over 75% of them singletons. Sequenced sample: peripheral blood. These TCRs come from an elderly man with active or convalescent COVID-19. The CDR3 runs from the conserved cysteine through the conserved F or W. Each record gives: V gene, J gene, clone size, D gene, CDR3 DNA, CDR3 protein. The D gene is left open where the match is weak. Size is omitted from some rows. Given values are once, few, many or a class for expanded clones.

v_gene: TRBV24-1
j_gene: TRBJ2-5
abundance: -
d_gene: -
CDR3nt: TGTGCCACCAGTGATCGGGGGGGGACAGCCCAAGAGACCCAGTACTTC
CDR3aa: CATSDRGGTAQETQYF

v_gene: TRBV7-3
j_gene: TRBJ2-3
abundance: -
d_gene: -
CDR3nt: TGTGCCAGCAGCTTAAGCCCCGGGGCAGATACGCAGTATTTT
CDR3aa: CASSLSPGADTQYF

v_gene: TRBV30
j_gene: TRBJ1-4
abundance: -
d_gene: TRBD1
CDR3nt: TGTGCCTGCGGTACAGGGGGTACAAATGAAAAACTGTTTTTT
CDR3aa: CACGTGGTNEKLFF

v_gene: TRBV24-1
j_gene: TRBJ1-2
abundance: -
d_gene: TRBD1
CDR3nt: TGTGCCACCAGTGCGGACAGGGGAGACTATGGCTACACCTTC
CDR3aa: CATSADRGDYGYTF

v_gene: TRBV10-3
j_gene: TRBJ2-3
abundance: -
d_gene: TRBD1
CDR3nt: TGTGCCATCAGTGAGTCAGGGGGCCGTTCCACAGATACGCAGTATTTT
CDR3aa: CAISESGGRSTDTQYF

v_gene: TRBV15
j_gene: TRBJ1-1
abundance: -
d_gene: -
CDR3nt: TGTGCCACCAGCAGAGATCCTCACACTGAAGCTTTCTTT
CDR3aa: CATSRDPHTEAFF

v_gene: TRBV10-2
j_gene: TRBJ2-1
abundance: -
d_gene: TRBD2
CDR3nt: TGCGCCAGCCGACTCAGCGGGGGGCCCGAGCAGTTCTTC
CDR3aa: CASRLSGGPEQFF

v_gene: TRBV2
j_gene: TRBJ1-6
abundance: -
d_gene: TRBD1
CDR3nt: TGTGCCAGCAGGGGGACAGGGTCCACACCCCTCCACTTT
CDR3aa: CASRGTGSTPLHF

v_gene: TRBV12-3/TRBV12-4
j_gene: TRBJ1-4
abundance: -
d_gene: -
CDR3nt: TGTGCCAGCATAGGAGGGCCGGGTGAAAAACTGTTTTTT
CDR3aa: CASIGGPGEKLFF

v_gene: TRBV21-1
j_gene: TRBJ1-4
abundance: -
d_gene: -
CDR3nt: TGTGCCAGCAGCAAAGGGGGGACAGGGGGAAGAACTAATGAAAAACTGTTTTTT
CDR3aa: CASSKGGTGGRTNEKLFF

v_gene: TRBV28
j_gene: TRBJ1-4
abundance: -
d_gene: TRBD1
CDR3nt: TGTGCCAGCAGCGCACCGGGACAGGGCGATGAAAAACTGTTTTTT
CDR3aa: CASSAPGQGDEKLFF

v_gene: TRBV2
j_gene: TRBJ2-7
abundance: -
d_gene: -
CDR3nt: TGTGCCACCAGAGGGGCCGCCTACGAGCAGTACTTC
CDR3aa: CATRGAAYEQYF

v_gene: TRBV2
j_gene: TRBJ2-1
abundance: many
d_gene: -
CDR3nt: TGTGCCGGAAACCTCGACGGGTACAATGAGCAGTTCTTC
CDR3aa: CAGNLDGYNEQFF

v_gene: TRBV6-5
j_gene: TRBJ2-1
abundance: -
d_gene: -
CDR3nt: TGTGCCAGCAGAACCCAGGGACTCTCCTACAATGAGCAGTTCTTC
CDR3aa: CASRTQGLSYNEQFF

v_gene: TRBV29-1
j_gene: TRBJ2-1
abundance: -
d_gene: -
CDR3nt: TGCAGCGTTGAGGGCCCGGGGGTTGATGAGCAGTTCTTC
CDR3aa: CSVEGPGVDEQFF

v_gene: TRBV7-2
j_gene: TRBJ2-3
abundance: -
d_gene: -
CDR3nt: TGTGCCAGCAGCTCATCCGGGAACAGGGTTGCGCAGTATTTT
CDR3aa: CASSSSGNRVAQYF

v_gene: TRBV28
j_gene: TRBJ1-1
abundance: -
d_gene: TRBD1
CDR3nt: TGTGCCAGCAGTCCTCCGGGACAGGGCTACACTGAAGCTTTCTTT
CDR3aa: CASSPPGQGYTEAFF

v_gene: TRBV6-1
j_gene: TRBJ1-1
abundance: -
d_gene: -
CDR3nt: TGTGCCAGCAGTGAATTGGTACAGAACACTGAAGCTTTCTTT
CDR3aa: CASSELVQNTEAFF

v_gene: TRBV24-1
j_gene: TRBJ1-2
abundance: -
d_gene: -
CDR3nt: TGTGCCACCAGTCAGGGTAGCTATGGCTACACCTTC
CDR3aa: CATSQGSYGYTF

v_gene: TRBV5-1
j_gene: TRBJ1-3
abundance: -
d_gene: TRBD1
CDR3nt: TGCGCCAGCAGCTACTTGGGACAGGACTACTCTGGAAACACCATATATTTT
CDR3aa: CASSYLGQDYSGNTIYF

v_gene: TRBV4-3
j_gene: TRBJ1-6
abundance: few
d_gene: -
CDR3nt: TGCGCCAGCAGCCCCAACCCGCAGGGCGTTGGAGAACATTCACCCCTCCACTTT
CDR3aa: CASSPNPQGVGEHSPLHF

v_gene: TRBV7-2
j_gene: TRBJ2-1
abundance: -
d_gene: TRBD2
CDR3nt: TGTGCCACCGCCCGAAACCTAGCGGGGGGCACCTACAATGAGCAGTTCTTC
CDR3aa: CATARNLAGGTYNEQFF

v_gene: TRBV28
j_gene: TRBJ1-2
abundance: -
d_gene: -
CDR3nt: TGTGCCAGCAGTTCGGGGACACGATCCTATGGCTACACCTTC
CDR3aa: CASSSGTRSYGYTF

v_gene: TRBV7-3
j_gene: TRBJ2-2
abundance: -
d_gene: TRBD2
CDR3nt: TGTGCCAGCAGATCCCTAGCGGGGAACACCGGGGAGCTGTTTTTT
CDR3aa: CASRSLAGNTGELFF

v_gene: TRBV6-5
j_gene: TRBJ1-4
abundance: -
d_gene: TRBD1
CDR3nt: TGTGCCAGCAGTTCGACAGGGGGCGCAACTAATGAAAAACTGTTTTTT
CDR3aa: CASSSTGGATNEKLFF

v_gene: TRBV5-5
j_gene: TRBJ1-1
abundance: few
d_gene: TRBD1
CDR3nt: TGTGCCAGCAGCACGGAACCGGGACAGGCCAACACTGAAGCTTTCTTT
CDR3aa: CASSTEPGQANTEAFF

v_gene: TRBV29-1
j_gene: TRBJ2-3
abundance: -
d_gene: -
CDR3nt: TGCAGCGTTCCTGGGACTCAAGTTAGCACAGATACGCAGTATTTT
CDR3aa: CSVPGTQVSTDTQYF

v_gene: TRBV11-1
j_gene: TRBJ2-1
abundance: -
d_gene: -
CDR3nt: TGTGCCAGCAGCTTAGACAGGGAAGAGCAGTTCTTC
CDR3aa: CASSLDREEQFF

v_gene: TRBV7-2
j_gene: TRBJ1-2
abundance: -
d_gene: TRBD1
CDR3nt: TGTGCCAGCAGCTTAGGGACAGGGGGCTACACCTTC
CDR3aa: CASSLGTGGYTF

v_gene: TRBV5-4
j_gene: TRBJ1-1
abundance: -
d_gene: -
CDR3nt: TGTGCCAGCAGCCCCAATTCGAACACTGAAGCTTTCTTT
CDR3aa: CASSPNSNTEAFF

v_gene: TRBV19
j_gene: TRBJ1-5
abundance: -
d_gene: TRBD1
CDR3nt: TGTGCCAGTAGTATCCTACCGGGACAGAGGTTCAATCAGCCCCAGCATTTT
CDR3aa: CASSILPGQRFNQPQHF

v_gene: TRBV18
j_gene: TRBJ2-5
abundance: -
d_gene: -
CDR3nt: TGTGCCAGCTCACCCGGGGGGACAGGCCAAGAGACCCAGTACTTC
CDR3aa: CASSPGGTGQETQYF

v_gene: TRBV12-5
j_gene: TRBJ2-1
abundance: few
d_gene: TRBD2
CDR3nt: TGTGCTAGTGGTCCGGGACTAGGATCCGATGAGCAGTTCTTC
CDR3aa: CASGPGLGSDEQFF

v_gene: TRBV19
j_gene: TRBJ2-2
abundance: -
d_gene: -
CDR3nt: TGTGCCAGTAGCACTAGGGGGGAGCTGTTTTTT
CDR3aa: CASSTRGELFF

v_gene: TRBV28
j_gene: TRBJ1-4
abundance: -
d_gene: -
CDR3nt: TGTGCCAGCAGTCCCTATTCGGGCGGAGGTGAAAAACTGTTTTTT
CDR3aa: CASSPYSGGGEKLFF

v_gene: TRBV18
j_gene: TRBJ1-5
abundance: -
d_gene: -
CDR3nt: TGTGCCAGCTCAGAACCCCCACCGAGATGCTTAAATCAGCCCCAGCATTTT
CDR3aa: CASSEPPPRCLNQPQHF

v_gene: TRBV5-4
j_gene: TRBJ1-6
abundance: -
d_gene: TRBD1
CDR3nt: TGTGCCAGCAGCCCCGACAGGGATAATTCACCCCTCCACTTT
CDR3aa: CASSPDRDNSPLHF

v_gene: TRBV3-1/TRBV3-2
j_gene: TRBJ2-2
abundance: -
d_gene: TRBD2
CDR3nt: TGTGCCAGCAGCCTCGGACTAGCGGGGCTCCCCGGGGAGCTGTTTTTT
CDR3aa: CASSLGLAGLPGELFF

v_gene: TRBV5-5
j_gene: TRBJ2-1
abundance: -
d_gene: -
CDR3nt: TGTGCCAGCAGCTTGACTTCGGAGCAGTTCTTC
CDR3aa: CASSLTSEQFF

v_gene: TRBV24-1
j_gene: TRBJ2-1
abundance: -
d_gene: TRBD2
CDR3nt: TGTGCCACCAGTCCAGGACTAGCGGGGGGTTTTGGCTCCTACAATGAGCAGTTCTTC
CDR3aa: CATSPGLAGGFGSYNEQFF

v_gene: TRBV18
j_gene: TRBJ1-3
abundance: -
d_gene: -
CDR3nt: TGTGCCAGCTCACCGGGTCAGGGGCTCAACACCATATATTTT
CDR3aa: CASSPGQGLNTIYF

v_gene: TRBV7-9
j_gene: TRBJ2-2
abundance: few
d_gene: -
CDR3nt: TGTGCCAGCAGCTTCCAAGGGGTCACCGGGGAGCTGTTTTTT
CDR3aa: CASSFQGVTGELFF

v_gene: TRBV10-3
j_gene: TRBJ2-1
abundance: -
d_gene: -
CDR3nt: TGTGCCATCAGTGAAGGGGCTTACAATGAGCAGTTCTTC
CDR3aa: CAISEGAYNEQFF

v_gene: TRBV3-1/TRBV3-2
j_gene: TRBJ2-7
abundance: -
d_gene: TRBD2
CDR3nt: TGTGCCAGCAGCTCCACTCAGCGGGGGCCTCCCTACGAGCAGTACTTC
CDR3aa: CASSSTQRGPPYEQYF

v_gene: TRBV6-5
j_gene: TRBJ2-7
abundance: -
d_gene: TRBD1
CDR3nt: TGTGCCAGCAGGGATCCGGGACAGGGACCCTACGAGCAGTACTTC
CDR3aa: CASRDPGQGPYEQYF

v_gene: TRBV6-5
j_gene: TRBJ1-1
abundance: many
d_gene: TRBD1
CDR3nt: TGTGCCAGCAGGAGACAGGGGGCAAAGGAAGCTTTCTTT
CDR3aa: CASRRQGAKEAFF

v_gene: TRBV6-5
j_gene: TRBJ1-2
abundance: -
d_gene: TRBD1
CDR3nt: TGTGCCAGCAGTAAAACAGGGGTGAAGAACTATGGCTACACCTTC
CDR3aa: CASSKTGVKNYGYTF

v_gene: TRBV7-2
j_gene: TRBJ1-1
abundance: -
d_gene: -
CDR3nt: TGTGCCAGCAGCTCCGAGATGAACACTGAAGCTTTCTTT
CDR3aa: CASSSEMNTEAFF

v_gene: TRBV28
j_gene: TRBJ2-1
abundance: -
d_gene: TRBD2
CDR3nt: TGTGCCAGCAGTTTAGTGGGACTAGGTCGACGCAATGAGCAGTTCTTC
CDR3aa: CASSLVGLGRRNEQFF

v_gene: TRBV3-1/TRBV3-2
j_gene: TRBJ1-1
abundance: -
d_gene: TRBD1
CDR3nt: TGTGCCAGCAGCCAAAGGCCGGGACAGGGGGGGGAAGCTTTCTTT
CDR3aa: CASSQRPGQGGEAFF

v_gene: TRBV19
j_gene: TRBJ1-1
abundance: -
d_gene: TRBD1
CDR3nt: TGTGCCAGTAGTGTTGTTTGGTGGACAGGGGTGAGTGGGAACACTGAAGCTTTCTTT
CDR3aa: CASSVVWWTGVSGNTEAFF

v_gene: TRBV24-1
j_gene: TRBJ1-2
abundance: -
d_gene: TRBD1
CDR3nt: TGTGCCACCAGTGATCCCGGGACAGGGGATGGTGGCTACACCTTC
CDR3aa: CATSDPGTGDGGYTF

v_gene: TRBV2
j_gene: TRBJ2-5
abundance: -
d_gene: TRBD2
CDR3nt: TGTGCCAGCAAGTGGCGGGAGAAAGAGACCCAGTACTTC
CDR3aa: CASKWREKETQYF

v_gene: TRBV25-1
j_gene: TRBJ2-7
abundance: once
d_gene: TRBD1
CDR3nt: TGTGCCAGCAGTGGTGACAGGGGAGTCGCCTACGAGCAGTACTTC
CDR3aa: CASSGDRGVAYEQYF

v_gene: TRBV5-1
j_gene: TRBJ2-5
abundance: -
d_gene: -
CDR3nt: TGCGCCAGCAGCTTGCGGGGGCAAGAGACCCAGTACTTC
CDR3aa: CASSLRGQETQYF

v_gene: TRBV3-1/TRBV3-2
j_gene: TRBJ2-5
abundance: -
d_gene: TRBD2
CDR3nt: TGTGCCAGCACCCCTATAGCGGGAGCGGCGGAGACCCAGTACTTC
CDR3aa: CASTPIAGAAETQYF

v_gene: TRBV2
j_gene: TRBJ1-4
abundance: -
d_gene: -
CDR3nt: TGTGCCAGCGGGGCCAGCCCGGCAACTAATGAAAAACTGTTTTTT
CDR3aa: CASGASPATNEKLFF

v_gene: TRBV15
j_gene: TRBJ2-3
abundance: -
d_gene: TRBD2
CDR3nt: TGTGCCACCAGCAGAGATTTGGGACTAGCGGGCTCATACGATACGCAGTATTTT
CDR3aa: CATSRDLGLAGSYDTQYF